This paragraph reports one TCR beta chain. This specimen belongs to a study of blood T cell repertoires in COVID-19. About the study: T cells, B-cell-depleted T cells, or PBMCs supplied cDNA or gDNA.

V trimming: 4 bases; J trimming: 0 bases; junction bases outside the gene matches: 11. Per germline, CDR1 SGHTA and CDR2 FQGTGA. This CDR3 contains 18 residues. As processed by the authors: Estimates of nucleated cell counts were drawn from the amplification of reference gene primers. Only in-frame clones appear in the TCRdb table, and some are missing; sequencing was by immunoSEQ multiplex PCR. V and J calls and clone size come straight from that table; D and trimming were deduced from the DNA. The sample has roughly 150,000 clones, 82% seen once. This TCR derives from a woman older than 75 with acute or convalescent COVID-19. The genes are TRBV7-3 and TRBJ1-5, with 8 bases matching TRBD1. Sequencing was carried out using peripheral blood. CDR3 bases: TGTGCCAGCAGCTACCCGGACAGGGCGCGGGATAGCAATCAGCCCCAGCATTTT. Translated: CASSYPDRARDSNQPQHF.